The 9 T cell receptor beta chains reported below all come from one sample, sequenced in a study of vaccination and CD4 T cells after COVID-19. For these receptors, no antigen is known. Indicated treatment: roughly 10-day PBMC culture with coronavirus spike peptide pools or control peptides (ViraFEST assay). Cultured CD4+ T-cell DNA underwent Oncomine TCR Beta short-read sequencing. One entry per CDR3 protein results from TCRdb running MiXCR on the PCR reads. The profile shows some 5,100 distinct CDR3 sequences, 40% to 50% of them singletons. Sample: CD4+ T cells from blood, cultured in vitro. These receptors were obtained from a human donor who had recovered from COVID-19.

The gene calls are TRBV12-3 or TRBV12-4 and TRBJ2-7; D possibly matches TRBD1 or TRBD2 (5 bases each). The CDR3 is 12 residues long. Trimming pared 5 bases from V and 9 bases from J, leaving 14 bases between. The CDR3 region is CASSPDSAGQYF. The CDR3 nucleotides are TGTGCCAGCAGTCCTGACAGCGCGGGGCAGTACTTC.

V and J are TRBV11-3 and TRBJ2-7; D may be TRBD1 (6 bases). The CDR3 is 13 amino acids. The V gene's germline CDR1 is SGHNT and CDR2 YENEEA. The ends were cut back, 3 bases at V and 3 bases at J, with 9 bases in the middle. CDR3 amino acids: CASSFQGRYEQYF. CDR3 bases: TGTGCCAGCAGCTTCCAGGGGCGCTACGAGCAGTACTTC.

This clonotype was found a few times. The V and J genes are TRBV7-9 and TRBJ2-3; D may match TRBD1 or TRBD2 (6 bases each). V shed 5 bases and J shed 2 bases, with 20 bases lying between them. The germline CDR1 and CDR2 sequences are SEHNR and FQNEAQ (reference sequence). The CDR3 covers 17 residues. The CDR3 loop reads CASSELWGAESTDTQYF. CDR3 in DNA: TGTGCCAGCAGCGAACTTTGGGGGGCAGAGTCCACAGATACGCAGTATTTT.

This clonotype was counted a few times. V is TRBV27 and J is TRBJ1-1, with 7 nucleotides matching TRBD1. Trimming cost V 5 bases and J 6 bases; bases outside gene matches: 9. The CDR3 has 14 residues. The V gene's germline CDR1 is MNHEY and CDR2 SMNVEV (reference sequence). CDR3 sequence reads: CASSGGTVRSEAFF. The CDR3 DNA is TGTGCCAGCAGTGGGGGGACAGTACGGTCTGAAGCTTTCTTT.

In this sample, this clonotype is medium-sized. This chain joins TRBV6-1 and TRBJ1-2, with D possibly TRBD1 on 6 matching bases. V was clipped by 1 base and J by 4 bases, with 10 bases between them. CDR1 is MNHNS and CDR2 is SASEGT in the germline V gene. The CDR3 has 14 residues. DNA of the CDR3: TGTGCCAGCAGTGAAGACAGGGCCCCCTATGGCTACACCTTC. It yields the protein CASSEDRAPYGYTF.

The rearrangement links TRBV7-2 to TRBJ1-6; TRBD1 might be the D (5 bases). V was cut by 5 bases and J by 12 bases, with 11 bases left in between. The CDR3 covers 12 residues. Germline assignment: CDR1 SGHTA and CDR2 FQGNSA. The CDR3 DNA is TGTGCCAGCAGCCTCCTCGGGGGACCCCTCCACTTT. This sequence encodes CASSLLGGPLHF.

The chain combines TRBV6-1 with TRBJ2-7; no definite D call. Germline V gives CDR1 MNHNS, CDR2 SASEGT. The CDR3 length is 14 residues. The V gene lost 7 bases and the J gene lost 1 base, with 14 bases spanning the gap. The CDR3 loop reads CASKKSGSSYEQYF. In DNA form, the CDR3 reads TGTGCCAGCAAGAAATCGGGCTCGTCCTACGAGCAGTACTTC.

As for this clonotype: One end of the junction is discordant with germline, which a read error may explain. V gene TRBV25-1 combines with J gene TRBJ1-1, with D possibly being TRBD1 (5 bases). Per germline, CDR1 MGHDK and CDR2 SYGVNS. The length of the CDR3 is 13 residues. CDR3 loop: CASSEGGYTEASF. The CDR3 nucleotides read TGTGCCAGCAGTGAAGGGGGATACACTGAAGCTTCCTTT.

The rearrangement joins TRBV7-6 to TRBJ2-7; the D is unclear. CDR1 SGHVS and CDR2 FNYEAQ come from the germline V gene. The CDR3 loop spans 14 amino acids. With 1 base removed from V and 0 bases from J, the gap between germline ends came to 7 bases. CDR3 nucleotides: TGTGCCAGCAGCTTAGAACTGGGCTCCTACGAGCAGTACTTC. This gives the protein CASSLELGSYEQYF.